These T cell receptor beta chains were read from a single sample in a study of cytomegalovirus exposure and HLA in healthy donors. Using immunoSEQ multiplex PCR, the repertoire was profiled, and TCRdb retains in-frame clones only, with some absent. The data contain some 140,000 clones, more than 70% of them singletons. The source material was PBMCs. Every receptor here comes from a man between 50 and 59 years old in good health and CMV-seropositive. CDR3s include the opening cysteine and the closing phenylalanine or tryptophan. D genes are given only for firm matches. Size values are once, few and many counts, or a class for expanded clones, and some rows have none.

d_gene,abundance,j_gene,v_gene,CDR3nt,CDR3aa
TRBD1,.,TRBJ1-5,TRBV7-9,TGTTCCAGCAGCTTGGGCAGGGGGCTGAACAATCAGCCCCAGCATTTT,CSSSLGRGLNNQPQHF
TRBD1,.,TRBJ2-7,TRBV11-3,TGTGCCAGCAGCCCCGGAGACAGGGGGGACGAGCAGTACTTC,CASSPGDRGDEQYF
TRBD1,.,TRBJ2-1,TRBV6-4,TGTGCCAGCAGTGACCAAACAGGGGTACCCTACAATGAGCAGTTCTTC,CASSDQTGVPYNEQFF
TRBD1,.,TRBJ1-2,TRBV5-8,TGTGCCAGCAGCGGGGACAGGGGGCTAGGCGGCTACACCTTC,CASSGDRGLGGYTF
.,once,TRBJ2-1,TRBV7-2,TGTGCCAGCAGCTTAAGACGGGAGTCCCTGATTTCGAATGAGCAGTTCTTC,CASSLRRESLISNEQFF
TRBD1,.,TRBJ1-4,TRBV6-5,TGTGCCAGCAGTCCGACAGGGTTGAGGGAAAAGCTGTTTTTT,CASSPTGLREKLFF
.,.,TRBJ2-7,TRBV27,TGTGCCAGCAGTTCCATGACAGACTCCTACGAGCAGTACTTC,CASSSMTDSYEQYF
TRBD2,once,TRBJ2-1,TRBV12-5,TGTGCTAGTGTTCCTATAGCGGGGGGTTACAATGAGCAGTTCTTC,CASVPIAGGYNEQFF
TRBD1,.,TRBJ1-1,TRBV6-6,TGTGCCAGCAGTTACGGACAGGGGGGGCCCACTGAAGCTTTCTTT,CASSYGQGGPTEAFF
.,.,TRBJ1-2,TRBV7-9,TGTGCCAGCAGCTACGGACAGCTAGCTAACTATGGCTACACCTTC,CASSYGQLANYGYTF
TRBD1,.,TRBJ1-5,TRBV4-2,TGTGCCAGCAGCCCGAGGCGGGGACAGGGGAGTCAGCCCCAGCATTTT,CASSPRRGQGSQPQHF
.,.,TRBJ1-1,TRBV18,TGTGCCAGCTCACCAAGGGCAGGGTTAGTTGAAGCTTTCTTT,CASSPRAGLVEAFF
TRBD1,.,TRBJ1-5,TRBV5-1,TGCGCCAGCAGCGCCAGCGGACAGGGTTTTCAGCCCCAGCATTTT,CASSASGQGFQPQHF
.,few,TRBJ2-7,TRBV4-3,TGCGCCAGCAGCGTCGAGGGAGCGGGCTACGAGCAGTACTTC,CASSVEGAGYEQYF
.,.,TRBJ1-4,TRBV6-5,TGTGCCAGCAGTTACTCTGGGGGCGCGGGTAATGAAAAACTGTTTTTT,CASSYSGGAGNEKLFF
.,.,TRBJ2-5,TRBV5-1,TGCGCCAGCAGCTTGGTCCCGGCGGAAGAGACCCAGTACTTC,CASSLVPAEETQYF
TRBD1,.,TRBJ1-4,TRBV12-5,TGTGCTAGTGGTCTCGGGACAGGGGGTGGTGAAAAACTGTTTTTT,CASGLGTGGGEKLFF
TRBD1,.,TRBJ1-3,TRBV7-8,TGTGCCAGCAGCTCCCGACAGGGATCGACTGGAAACACCATATATTTT,CASSSRQGSTGNTIYF
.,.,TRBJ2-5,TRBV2,TGTGCCAGCAGTCCGGAACAGGGTAGTAAAGAGACCCAGTACTTC,CASSPEQGSKETQYF
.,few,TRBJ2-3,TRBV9,TGTGCCAGCAGCGTAGTTGGCGGCGTCACAGATACGCAGTATTTT,CASSVVGGVTDTQYF
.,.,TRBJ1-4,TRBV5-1,TGCGCCAGCAGCTTGGAATTAGGAGGTGGTGAGAAACTGTTTTTT,CASSLELGGGEKLFF
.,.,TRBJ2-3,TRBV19,TGTGCCAGTAGTATTCGGGGAAGCACAGATACGCAGTATTTT,CASSIRGSTDTQYF
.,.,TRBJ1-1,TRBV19,TGTGCCAGTAGTATAGATTACAAAGGGGGAGCTTTCTTT,CASSIDYKGGAFF
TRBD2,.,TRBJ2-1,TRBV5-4,TGTGCCAGCAGCACCGGGACTAGCGGGACCTACAATGAGCAGTTCTTC,CASSTGTSGTYNEQFF
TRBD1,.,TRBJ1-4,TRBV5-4,TGTGCCAGCAGCTTGGGGACAGGCCAAGCGGGTAATGAAAAACTGTTTTTT,CASSLGTGQAGNEKLFF
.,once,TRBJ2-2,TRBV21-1,TGTGCCAGCAGCAAAGCGCTTGGGACTAGCGGGCCAATAAACGCGGGCACCGGGGAGCTGTTTTTT,CASSKALGTSGPINAGTGELFF
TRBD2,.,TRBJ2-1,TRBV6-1,TGTGCCAGCACCTGGGGAGGGGCGGAGGTTGAGCAGTTCTTC,CASTWGGAEVEQFF
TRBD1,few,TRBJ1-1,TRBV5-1,TGCGCCAGCAGCCCAATCCCGGGACAGGGACGTGGGGCGAACACTGAAGCTTTCTTT,CASSPIPGQGRGANTEAFF
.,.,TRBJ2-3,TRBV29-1,TGCAGCGTGGGGGGGGCGGGAGTAGGCACAGATACGCAGTATTTT,CSVGGAGVGTDTQYF
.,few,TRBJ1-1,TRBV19,TGTGCCAGTACCCACGGGACAAGTAGAAATGAAGCTTTCTTT,CASTHGTSRNEAFF
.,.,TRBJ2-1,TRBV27,TGTGCCAGCAGTTTCACAACAGTCTACCCGCAGTTCTTC,CASSFTTVYPQFF
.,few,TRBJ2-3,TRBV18,TGTGCCAGCTCTTCCCGCGGTAGCGGAACAGATACGCAGTATTTT,CASSSRGSGTDTQYF
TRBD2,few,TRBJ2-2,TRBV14,TGTGCCAGCAGCCAACATCCGGGACTAGCGGTCCCCGGGGAGCTGTTTTTT,CASSQHPGLAVPGELFF
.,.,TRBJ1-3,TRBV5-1,TGCGCCAGCAGGGCGGGCGGAAACACCATATATTTT,CASRAGGNTIYF
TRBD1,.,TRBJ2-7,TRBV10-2,TGCGCCAGCAGTGAGCCGGGACAGGGAATCTACGAGCAGTACTTC,CASSEPGQGIYEQYF
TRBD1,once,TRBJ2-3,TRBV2,TGTGCCAGCAGGGGCTGGACAGGGGTAACAGATACGCAGTATTTT,CASRGWTGVTDTQYF
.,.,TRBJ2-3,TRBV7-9,TGTGCCAGCAGCTTAGGGTGGGGGGCAGATACGCAGTATTTT,CASSLGWGADTQYF
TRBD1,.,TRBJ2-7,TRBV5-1,TGCGCCAGCAGCGCCGGGACAGGGTTCACCTACGAGCAGTACTTC,CASSAGTGFTYEQYF
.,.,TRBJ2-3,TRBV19,TGTGCCAGTAGTCCCGGGGGTGGTACAGATACGCAGTATTTT,CASSPGGGTDTQYF
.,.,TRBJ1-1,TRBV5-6,TGTGCCAGCAGCTTGGCCCTTCAGGTGAACACTGAAGCTTTCTTT,CASSLALQVNTEAFF
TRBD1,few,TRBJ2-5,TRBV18,TGTGCCAGCTCGAGTGGGACAGGGAGGCAAGAGACCCAGTACTTC,CASSSGTGRQETQYF
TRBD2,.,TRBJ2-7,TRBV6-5,TGTGCCAGCAGTCGACTAGCGGGAGGCTACGAGCAGTACTTC,CASSRLAGGYEQYF
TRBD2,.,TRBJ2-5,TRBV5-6,TGTGCCAGCAGCTTAATAGCGGGGGGGCTCGGGGAGACCCAGTACTTC,CASSLIAGGLGETQYF
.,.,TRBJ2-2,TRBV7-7,TGTGCCAGCAGCAAACTACTACCGACAGGCCCGAACACCGGGGAGCTGTTTTTT,CASSKLLPTGPNTGELFF
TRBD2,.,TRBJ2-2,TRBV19,TGTGCCAGTAGTATAGGGACTAGCGGGAGGAGCACCGGGGAGCTGTTTTTT,CASSIGTSGRSTGELFF
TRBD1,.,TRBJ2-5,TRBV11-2,TGTGCCAGCAGCGAGGACAGGGGCTGGGAGACCCAGTACTTC,CASSEDRGWETQYF
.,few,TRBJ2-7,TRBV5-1,TGTGCCAGCAGCCAGGGACATGAAGCGCACGAGCAGTACTTC,CASSQGHEAHEQYF
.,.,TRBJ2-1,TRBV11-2,TGTGCCAGCAACAGGGGGTCAGGCGGGAGCTCCTACAATGAGCAGTTCTTC,CASNRGSGGSSYNEQFF
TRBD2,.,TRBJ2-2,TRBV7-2,TGTGCCAGCAGCTTAGGACTAGCGGGAGGGCCGACCGGGGAGCTGTTTTTT,CASSLGLAGGPTGELFF